This TCR beta chain was documented in a study of brain T cells in children with intractable seizures. Notes on the study in general: Pre- and post-surgery blood differed in depth, so pre-surgery absences may be undersampling.

For this clone: Its target is unknown.

Some clones are missing from TCRdb's copy, which holds only in-frame ones; the method was immunoSEQ multiplex PCR. The sample lists a few hundred thousand clones; about 93% were seen once. The germline gives CDR1 LNHNV, CDR2 YYDKDF (reference sequence). V shed 2 bases and J 5 bases; nucleotides not matched to a gene: 11. The CDR3 consists of 16 residues. Time point described: blood from clinic visit 5 months post-surgery; TSC patient then seizure free. This chain connects TRBV15 to TRBJ1-1, with TRBD1 matching over 7 bases. This receptor was taken from a boy in the first two years of life with tuberous sclerosis and intractable seizures. The sequencing here drew on peripheral blood, taken about 5 months after surgery. This chain's CDR3 is CATSRLKGAGGTEAFF. For the CDR3, the DNA is TGTGCCACCAGCAGACTTAAAGGGGCAGGGGGAACTGAAGCTTTCTTT.